This T cell receptor (beta chain) was sequenced in a study of T-cell memory formation after mild COVID-19. Study-level results: Still unconfirmed is whether the second-wave clones peaking on day 37 recognized SARS-CoV-2. CD4+ contracting clones were mainly CM and EM; CD8+ ones, EMRA.

This CDR3 contains 15 residues. Germline trimming cut 4 bases from V and 8 bases from J; bases unmatched to any gene: 9. Per germline, CDR1 LGHNA and CDR2 YSLEER. After 5'RACE with constant-segment primers, TCR alpha and TCR beta cDNA libraries carrying sample barcodes and UMIs were obtained. TCRdb redid the calling of the 5' RACE reads with MiXCR, one entry per CDR3 protein. The table records approximately 350,000 distinct CDR3 sequences, approximately 15% of them present only once. As to this clonotype: The antigen remains undetermined.

The receptor's source is a man aged 18-30 years who had mild COVID-19 (a few samples of this study predate the infection). Cell type and time point are not known. The sequencing input was PBMCs or a T cell subset sorted from them (not recorded which). V and J are TRBV4-3 and TRBJ2-4; the match to TRBD1 covers 9 bases. CDR3 in amino acids: CASSPGTGLRDIQYF. CDR3 coding DNA: TGCGCCAGCAGCCCCGGGACAGGGCTTCGAGACATTCAGTACTTC.